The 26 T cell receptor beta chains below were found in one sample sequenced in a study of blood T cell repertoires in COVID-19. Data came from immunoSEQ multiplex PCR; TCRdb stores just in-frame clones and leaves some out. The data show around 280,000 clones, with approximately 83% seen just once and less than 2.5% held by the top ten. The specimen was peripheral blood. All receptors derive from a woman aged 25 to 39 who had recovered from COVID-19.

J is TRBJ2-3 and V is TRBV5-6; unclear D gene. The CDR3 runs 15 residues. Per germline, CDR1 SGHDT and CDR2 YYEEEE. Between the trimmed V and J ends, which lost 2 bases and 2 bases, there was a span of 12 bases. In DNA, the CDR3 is TGTGCCAGCAGCTTTCAGGTTAAACACACAGATACGCAGTATTTT. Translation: CASSFQVKHTDTQYF.

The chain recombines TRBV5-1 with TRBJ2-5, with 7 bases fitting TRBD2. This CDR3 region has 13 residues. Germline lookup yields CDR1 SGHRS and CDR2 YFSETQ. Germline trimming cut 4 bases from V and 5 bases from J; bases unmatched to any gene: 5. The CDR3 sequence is CASSPDGGETQYF. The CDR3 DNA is TGCGCCAGCAGCCCCGACGGGGGGGAGACCCAGTACTTC.

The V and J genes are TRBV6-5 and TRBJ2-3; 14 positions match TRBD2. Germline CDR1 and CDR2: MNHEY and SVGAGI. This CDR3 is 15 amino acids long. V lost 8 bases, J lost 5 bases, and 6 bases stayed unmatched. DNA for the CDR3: TGTGCCAGCGGGGGACTAGCGGGAGTCCGAGATACGCAGTATTTT. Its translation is CASGGLAGVRDTQYF.

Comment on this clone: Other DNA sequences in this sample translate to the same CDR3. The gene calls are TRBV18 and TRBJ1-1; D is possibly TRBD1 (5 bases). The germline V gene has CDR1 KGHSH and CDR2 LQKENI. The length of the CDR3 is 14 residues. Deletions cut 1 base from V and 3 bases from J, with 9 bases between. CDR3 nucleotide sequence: TGTGCCAGCTCACCACGGGGGGGGGACACTGAAGCTTTCTTT. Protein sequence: CASSPRGGDTEAFF. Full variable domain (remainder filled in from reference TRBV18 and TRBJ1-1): NAGVMQNPRHLVRRRGQEARLRCSPMKGHSHVYWYRQLPEEGLKFMVYLQKENIIDESGMPKERFSAEFPKEGPSILRIQQVVRGDSAAYFCASSPRGGDTEAFFGQGTRLTVV.

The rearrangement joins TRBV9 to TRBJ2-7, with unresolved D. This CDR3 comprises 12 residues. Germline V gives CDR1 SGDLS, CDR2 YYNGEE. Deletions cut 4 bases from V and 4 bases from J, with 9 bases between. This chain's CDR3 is CASSLRSYEQYF. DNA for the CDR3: TGTGCCAGCAGCCTACGGAGTTACGAGCAGTACTTC.

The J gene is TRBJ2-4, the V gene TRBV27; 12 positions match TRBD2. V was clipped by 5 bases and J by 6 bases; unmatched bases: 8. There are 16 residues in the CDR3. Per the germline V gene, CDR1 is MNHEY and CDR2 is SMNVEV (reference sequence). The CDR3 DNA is TGTGCCAGCAGTCCCCGGACTAGCGGGGAGGGAAACATTCAGTACTTC. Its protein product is CASSPRTSGEGNIQYF.

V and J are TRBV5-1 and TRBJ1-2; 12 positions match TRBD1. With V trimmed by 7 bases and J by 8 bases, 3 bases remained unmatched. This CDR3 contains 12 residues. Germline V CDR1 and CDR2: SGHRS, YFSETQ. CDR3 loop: CASRDRGRGYTF. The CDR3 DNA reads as TGCGCCAGCCGGGACAGGGGGCGAGGCTACACCTTC.

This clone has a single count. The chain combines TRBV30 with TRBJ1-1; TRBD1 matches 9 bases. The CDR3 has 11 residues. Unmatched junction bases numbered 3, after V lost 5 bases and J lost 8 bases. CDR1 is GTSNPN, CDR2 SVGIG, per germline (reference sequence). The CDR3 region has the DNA TGTGCCTGGGGGGGACAGGGCGAAGCTTTCTTT. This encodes CAWGGQGEAFF.

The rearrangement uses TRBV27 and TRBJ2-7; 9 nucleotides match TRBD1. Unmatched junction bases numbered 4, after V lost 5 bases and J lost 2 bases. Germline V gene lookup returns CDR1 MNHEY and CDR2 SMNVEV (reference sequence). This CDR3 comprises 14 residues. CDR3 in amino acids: CASSPGTGPYEQYF. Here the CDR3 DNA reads TGTGCCAGCAGTCCCGGGACAGGGCCCTACGAGCAGTACTTC.

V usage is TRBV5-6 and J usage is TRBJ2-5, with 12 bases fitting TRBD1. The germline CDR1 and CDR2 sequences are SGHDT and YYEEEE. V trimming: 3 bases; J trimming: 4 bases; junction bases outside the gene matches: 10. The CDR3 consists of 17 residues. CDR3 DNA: TGTGCCAGCAGCTCCCAACGGGACAGGGGGCGCGTAGAGACCCAGTACTTC. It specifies CASSSQRDRGRVETQYF.

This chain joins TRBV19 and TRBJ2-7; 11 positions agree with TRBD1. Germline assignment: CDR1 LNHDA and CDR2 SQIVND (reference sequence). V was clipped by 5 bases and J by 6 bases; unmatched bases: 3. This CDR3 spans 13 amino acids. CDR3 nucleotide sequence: TGTGCCAGTAGTCCCGGGACAGGGGGCGAGCAGTACTTC. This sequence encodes CASSPGTGGEQYF.

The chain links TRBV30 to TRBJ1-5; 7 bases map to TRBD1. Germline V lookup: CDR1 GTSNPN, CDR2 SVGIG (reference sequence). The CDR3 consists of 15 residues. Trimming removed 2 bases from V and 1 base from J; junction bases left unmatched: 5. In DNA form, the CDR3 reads TGTGCCTGGAGTCCCTCAGGGGGAAGCAATCAGCCCCAGCATTTT. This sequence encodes CAWSPSGGSNQPQHF.

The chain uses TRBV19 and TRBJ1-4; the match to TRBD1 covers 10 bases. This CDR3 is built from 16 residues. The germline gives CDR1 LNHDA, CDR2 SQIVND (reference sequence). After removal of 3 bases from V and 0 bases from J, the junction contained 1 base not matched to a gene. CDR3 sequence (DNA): TGTGCCAGTAGTATCGGACAGGGGGCAACTAATGAAAAACTGTTTTTT. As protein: CASSIGQGATNEKLFF. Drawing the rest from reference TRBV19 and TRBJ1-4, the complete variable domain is DGGITQSPKYLFRKEGQNVTLSCEQNLNHDAMYWYRQDPGQGLRLIYYSQIVNDFQKGDIAEGYSVSREKKESFPLTVTSAQKNPTAFYLCASSIGQGATNEKLFFGSGTQLSVL.

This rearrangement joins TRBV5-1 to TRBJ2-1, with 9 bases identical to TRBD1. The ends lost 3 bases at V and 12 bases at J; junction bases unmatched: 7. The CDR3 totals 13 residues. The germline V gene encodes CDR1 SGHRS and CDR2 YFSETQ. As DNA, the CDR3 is TGCGCCAGCAGCTGGGGGGACAGGGAAAGGCAGTTCTTC. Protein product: CASSWGDRERQFF.

For the CDR3, the DNA is TGTGCCAGCAGCCCTCGGACAGGAAATTTAGAGACCCAGTACTTC. Translated: CASSPRTGNLETQYF. The rearrangement joins TRBV3-1 (or the pseudogene TRBV3-2) to TRBJ2-5, with 7 nucleotides matching TRBD1. Germline assignment: CDR1 LGHDT and CDR2 YNNKEL (reference sequence). The CDR3 consists of 15 residues. With 4 bases clipped from V and 4 bases from J, the junction kept 9 bases outside the gene matches.

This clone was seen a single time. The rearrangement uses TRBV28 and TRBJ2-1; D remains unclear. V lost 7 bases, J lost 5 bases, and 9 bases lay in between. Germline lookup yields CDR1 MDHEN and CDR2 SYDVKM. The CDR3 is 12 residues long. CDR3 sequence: CASMPVNNEQFF. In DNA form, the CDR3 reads TGTGCCAGCATGCCAGTGAACAATGAGCAGTTCTTC.

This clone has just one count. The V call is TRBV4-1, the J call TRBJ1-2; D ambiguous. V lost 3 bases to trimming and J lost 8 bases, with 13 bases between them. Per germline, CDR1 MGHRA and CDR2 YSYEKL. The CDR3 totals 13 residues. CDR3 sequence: CASSHQVQAGYTF. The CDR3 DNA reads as TGCGCCAGCAGCCACCAGGTGCAGGCGGGCTACACCTTC.

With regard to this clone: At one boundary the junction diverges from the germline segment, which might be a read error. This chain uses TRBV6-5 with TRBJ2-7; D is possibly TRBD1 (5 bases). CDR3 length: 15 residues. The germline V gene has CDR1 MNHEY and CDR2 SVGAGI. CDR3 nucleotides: TGTGCCAGCAGCTACTCACAGGTGCCTACCTACGAGCAGTACTTC. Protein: CASSYSQVPTYEQYF.

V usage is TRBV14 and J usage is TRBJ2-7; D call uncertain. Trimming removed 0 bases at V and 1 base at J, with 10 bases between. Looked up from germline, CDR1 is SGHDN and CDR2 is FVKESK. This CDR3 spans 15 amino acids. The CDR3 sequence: CASSQEAHYSYEQYF. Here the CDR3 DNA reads TGTGCCAGCAGCCAAGAAGCACACTATTCCTACGAGCAGTACTTC.

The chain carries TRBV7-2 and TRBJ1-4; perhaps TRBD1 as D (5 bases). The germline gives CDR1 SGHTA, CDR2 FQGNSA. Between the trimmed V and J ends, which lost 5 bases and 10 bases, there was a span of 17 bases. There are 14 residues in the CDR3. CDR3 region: CASSIGTSRGKLFF. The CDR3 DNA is TGTGCCAGCAGCATAGGGACCTCTCGGGGAAAACTGTTTTTT.

The DNA of the CDR3 is TGTGCCAGCAGTTTAGATGGGGAGGAGCAGTACTTC. Translating gives CASSLDGEEQYF. This chain connects TRBV12-3 or TRBV12-4 to TRBJ2-7; TRBD2 is a possible D gene (5 bases). This CDR3 contains 12 residues. Trimming stripped 1 base from V and 7 bases from J, with 8 bases between.

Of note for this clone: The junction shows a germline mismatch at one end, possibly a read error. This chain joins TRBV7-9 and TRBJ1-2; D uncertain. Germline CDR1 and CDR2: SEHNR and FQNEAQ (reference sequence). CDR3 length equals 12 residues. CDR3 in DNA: TGTGCCAGCAGCTTAACGAACTCTGGCTACACCTTC. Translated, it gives CASSLTNSGYTF.

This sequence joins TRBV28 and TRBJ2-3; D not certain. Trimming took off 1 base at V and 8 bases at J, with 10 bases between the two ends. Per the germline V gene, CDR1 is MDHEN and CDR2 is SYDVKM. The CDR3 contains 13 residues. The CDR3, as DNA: TGTGCCAGCAGTTTATCCTATTGGAGTACGCAGTATTTT. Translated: CASSLSYWSTQYF. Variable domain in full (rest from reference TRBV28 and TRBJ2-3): DVKVTQSSRYLVKRTGEKVFLECVQDMDHENMFWYRQDPGLGLRLIYFSYDVKMKEKGDIPEGYSVSREKKERFSLILESASTNQTSMYLCASSLSYWSTQYFGPGTRLTVL.

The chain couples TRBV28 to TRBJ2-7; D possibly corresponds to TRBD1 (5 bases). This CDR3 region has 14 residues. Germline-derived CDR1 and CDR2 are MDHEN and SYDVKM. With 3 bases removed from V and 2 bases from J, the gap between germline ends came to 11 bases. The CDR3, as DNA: TGTGCCAGCAGTTTTGCAGGGCCTCCCTACGAGCAGTACTTC. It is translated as CASSFAGPPYEQYF.

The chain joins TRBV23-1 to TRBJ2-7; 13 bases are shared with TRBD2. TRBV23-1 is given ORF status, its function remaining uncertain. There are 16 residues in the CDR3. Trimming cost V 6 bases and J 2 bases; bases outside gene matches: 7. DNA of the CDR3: TGCGCCAGCAGCCTCCAGGGGACTAGCGGGGCCTACGAGCAGTACTTC. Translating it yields CASSLQGTSGAYEQYF.

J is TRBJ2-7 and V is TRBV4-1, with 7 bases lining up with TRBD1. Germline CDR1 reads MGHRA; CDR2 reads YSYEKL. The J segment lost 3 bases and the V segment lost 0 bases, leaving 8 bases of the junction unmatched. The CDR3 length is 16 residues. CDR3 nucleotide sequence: TGCGCCAGCAGCCAAGATCCAGCAGGGGGTCTCTACGAGCAGTACTTC. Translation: CASSQDPAGGLYEQYF.